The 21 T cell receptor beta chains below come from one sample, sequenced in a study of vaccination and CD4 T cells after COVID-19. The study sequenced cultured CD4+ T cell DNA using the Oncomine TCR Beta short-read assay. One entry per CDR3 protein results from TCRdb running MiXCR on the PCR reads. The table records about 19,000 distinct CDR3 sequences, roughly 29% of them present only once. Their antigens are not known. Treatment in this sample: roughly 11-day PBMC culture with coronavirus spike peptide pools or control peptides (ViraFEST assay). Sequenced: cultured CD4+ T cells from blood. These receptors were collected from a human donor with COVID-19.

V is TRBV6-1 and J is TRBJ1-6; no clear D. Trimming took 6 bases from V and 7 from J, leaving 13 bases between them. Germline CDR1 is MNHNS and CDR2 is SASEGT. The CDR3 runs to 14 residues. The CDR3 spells CASRVGPENSPLHF. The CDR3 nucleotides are TGTGCCAGCAGGGTAGGACCCGAGAATTCACCCCTCCACTTT.

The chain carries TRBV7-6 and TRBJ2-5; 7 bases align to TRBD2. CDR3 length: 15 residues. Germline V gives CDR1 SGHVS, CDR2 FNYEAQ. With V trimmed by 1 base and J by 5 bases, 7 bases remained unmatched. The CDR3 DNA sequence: TGTGCCAGCAGCTTAGGGACTAGGGCGGGGGAGACCCAGTACTTC. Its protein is CASSLGTRAGETQYF.

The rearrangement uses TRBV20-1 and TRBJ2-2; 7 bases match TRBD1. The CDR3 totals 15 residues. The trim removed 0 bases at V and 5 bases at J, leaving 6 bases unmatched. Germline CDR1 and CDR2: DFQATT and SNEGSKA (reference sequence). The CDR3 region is CSARDTGVWTGELFF. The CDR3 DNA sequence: TGCAGTGCTAGAGATACAGGGGTCTGGACCGGGGAGCTGTTTTTT.

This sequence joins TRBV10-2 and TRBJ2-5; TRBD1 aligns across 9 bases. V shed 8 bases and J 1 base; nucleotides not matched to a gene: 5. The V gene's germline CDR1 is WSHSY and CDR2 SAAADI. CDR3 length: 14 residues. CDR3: CASRGQGIQETQYF. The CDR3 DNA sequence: TGCGCCAGCCGCGGACAGGGGATCCAAGAGACCCAGTACTTC.

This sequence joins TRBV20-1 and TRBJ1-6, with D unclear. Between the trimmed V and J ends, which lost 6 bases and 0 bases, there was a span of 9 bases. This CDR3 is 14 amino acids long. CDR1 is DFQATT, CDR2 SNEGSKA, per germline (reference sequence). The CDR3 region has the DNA TGCAGTGCCCCGGGATCCTCCTATAATTCACCCCTCCACTTT. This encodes CSAPGSSYNSPLHF.

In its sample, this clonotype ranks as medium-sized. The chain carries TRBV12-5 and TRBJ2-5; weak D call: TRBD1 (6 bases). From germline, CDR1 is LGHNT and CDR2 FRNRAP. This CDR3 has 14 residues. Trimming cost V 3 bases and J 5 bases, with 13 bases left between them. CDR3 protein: CASGLTGMVETQYF. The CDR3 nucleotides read TGTGCTAGTGGTTTAACAGGGATGGTCGAGACCCAGTACTTC.

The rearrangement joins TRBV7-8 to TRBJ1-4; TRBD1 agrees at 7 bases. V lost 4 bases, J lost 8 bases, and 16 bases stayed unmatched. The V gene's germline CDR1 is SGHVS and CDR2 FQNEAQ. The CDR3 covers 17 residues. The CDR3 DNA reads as TGTGCCAGCAGCTCCCCTCCCGGGACAGTCTCGGGGGAAAAACTGTTTTTT. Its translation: CASSSPPGTVSGEKLFF.

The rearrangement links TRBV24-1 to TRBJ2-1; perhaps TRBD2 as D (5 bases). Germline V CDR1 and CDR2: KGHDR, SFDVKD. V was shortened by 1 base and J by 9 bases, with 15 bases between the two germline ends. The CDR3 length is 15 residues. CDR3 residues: CATSDLAVFHSEQFF. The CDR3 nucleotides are TGTGCCACCAGTGATTTAGCGGTCTTTCACAGTGAGCAGTTCTTC.

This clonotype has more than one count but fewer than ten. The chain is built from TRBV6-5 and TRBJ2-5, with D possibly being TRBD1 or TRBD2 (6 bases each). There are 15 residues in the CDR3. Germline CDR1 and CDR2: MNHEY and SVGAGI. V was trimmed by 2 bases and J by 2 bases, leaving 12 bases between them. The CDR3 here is CASSYGGPEQETQYF. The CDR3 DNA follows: TGTGCCAGCAGTTACGGGGGGCCGGAGCAAGAGACCCAGTACTTC.

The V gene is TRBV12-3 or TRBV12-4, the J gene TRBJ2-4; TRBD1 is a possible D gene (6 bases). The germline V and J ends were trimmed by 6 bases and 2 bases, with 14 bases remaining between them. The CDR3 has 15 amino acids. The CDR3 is CASSLPTGTKNIQYF. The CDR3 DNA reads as TGTGCCAGCAGCCTACCTACAGGGACCAAAAACATTCAGTACTTC.

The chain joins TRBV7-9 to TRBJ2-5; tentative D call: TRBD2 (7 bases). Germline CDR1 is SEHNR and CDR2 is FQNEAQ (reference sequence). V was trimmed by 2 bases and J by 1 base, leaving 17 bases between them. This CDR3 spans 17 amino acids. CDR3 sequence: CASSLFGGGLPQETQYF. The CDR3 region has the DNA TGTGCCAGCAGCTTATTTGGAGGGGGACTACCCCAAGAGACCCAGTACTTC. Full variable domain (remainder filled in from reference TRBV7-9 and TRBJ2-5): DTGVSQNPRHKITKRGQNVTFRCDPISEHNRLYWYRQTLGQGPEFLTYFQNEAQLEKSRLLSDRFSAERPKGSFSTLEIQRTEQGDSAMYLCASSLFGGGLPQETQYFGPGTRLLVL.

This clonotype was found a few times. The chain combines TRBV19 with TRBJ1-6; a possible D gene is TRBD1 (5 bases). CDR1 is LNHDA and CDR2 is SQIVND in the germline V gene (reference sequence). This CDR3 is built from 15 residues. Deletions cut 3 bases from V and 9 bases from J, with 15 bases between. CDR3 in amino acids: CASSIRGMVGSPLHF. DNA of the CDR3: TGTGCCAGTAGTATTCGGGGCATGGTGGGTTCACCCCTCCACTTT.

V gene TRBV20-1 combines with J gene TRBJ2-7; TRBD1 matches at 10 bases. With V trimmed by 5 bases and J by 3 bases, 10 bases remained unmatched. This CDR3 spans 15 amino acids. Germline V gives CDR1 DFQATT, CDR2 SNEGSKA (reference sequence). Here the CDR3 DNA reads TGCAGTGCTTCCGGTCCGGGACAGGGGAGCTACGAGCAGTACTTC. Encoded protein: CSASGPGQGSYEQYF.

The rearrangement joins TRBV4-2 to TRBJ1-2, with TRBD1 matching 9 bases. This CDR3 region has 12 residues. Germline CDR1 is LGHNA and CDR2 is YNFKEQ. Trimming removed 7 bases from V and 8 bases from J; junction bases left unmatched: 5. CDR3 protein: CASTTGGPGYTF. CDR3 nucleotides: TGTGCCAGCACGACAGGGGGACCCGGCTACACCTTC.

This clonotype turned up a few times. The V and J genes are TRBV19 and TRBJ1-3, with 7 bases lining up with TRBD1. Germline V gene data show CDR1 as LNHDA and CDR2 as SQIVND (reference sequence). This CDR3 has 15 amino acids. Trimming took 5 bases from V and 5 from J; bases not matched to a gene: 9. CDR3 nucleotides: TGTGCCAGTAGTCCTCATGAGGGGGCTCGAAACACCATATATTTT. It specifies CASSPHEGARNTIYF.

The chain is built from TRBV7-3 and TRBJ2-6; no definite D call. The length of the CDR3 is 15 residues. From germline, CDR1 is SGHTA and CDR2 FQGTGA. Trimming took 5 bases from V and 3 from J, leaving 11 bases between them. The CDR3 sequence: CASSPTVLGANVLTF. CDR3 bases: TGTGCCAGCAGCCCCACCGTTCTTGGGGCCAACGTCCTGACTTTC.

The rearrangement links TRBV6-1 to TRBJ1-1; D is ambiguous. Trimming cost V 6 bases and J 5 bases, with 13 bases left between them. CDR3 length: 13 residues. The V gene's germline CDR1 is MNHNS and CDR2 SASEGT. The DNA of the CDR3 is TGTGCCAGCAGAGACACAGCGAGTACTGAAGCTTTCTTT. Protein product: CASRDTASTEAFF.

The CDR3 DNA reads TGCGCCAGCAGCCAAGCGGGGACAGGGCAGGAAAAACTGTTTTTT. This encodes CASSQAGTGQEKLFF. The chain uses TRBV4-1 and TRBJ1-4; 9 positions match TRBD1. After removal of 1 base from V and 8 bases from J, the junction contained 5 bases not matched to a gene. From germline, CDR1 is MGHRA and CDR2 YSYEKL. The CDR3 is made up of 15 amino acids.

The CDR3 loop reads CASSLSLGGRYTEAFF. In nucleotides, the CDR3 is TGTGCCAGCAGTTTGAGCTTGGGCGGTCGTTACACTGAAGCTTTCTTT. The chain uses TRBV27 and TRBJ1-1; unclear D gene. V lost 3 bases to trimming and J lost 3 bases, with 17 bases between them. From germline, CDR1 is MNHEY and CDR2 SMNVEV (reference sequence). The CDR3 totals 16 residues.

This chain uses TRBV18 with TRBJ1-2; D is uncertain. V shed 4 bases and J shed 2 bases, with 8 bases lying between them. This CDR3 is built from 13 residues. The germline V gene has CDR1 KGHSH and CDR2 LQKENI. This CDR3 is CASSLAQNYGYTF. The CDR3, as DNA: TGTGCCAGCTCACTGGCGCAGAACTATGGCTACACCTTC.

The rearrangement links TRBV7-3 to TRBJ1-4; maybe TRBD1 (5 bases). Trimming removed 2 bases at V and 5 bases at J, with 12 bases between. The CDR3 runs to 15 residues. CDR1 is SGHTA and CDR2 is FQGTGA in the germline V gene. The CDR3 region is CASSLGRGKNEKLFF. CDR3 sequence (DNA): TGTGCCAGCAGCTTAGGACGGGGGAAGAATGAAAAACTGTTTTTT.